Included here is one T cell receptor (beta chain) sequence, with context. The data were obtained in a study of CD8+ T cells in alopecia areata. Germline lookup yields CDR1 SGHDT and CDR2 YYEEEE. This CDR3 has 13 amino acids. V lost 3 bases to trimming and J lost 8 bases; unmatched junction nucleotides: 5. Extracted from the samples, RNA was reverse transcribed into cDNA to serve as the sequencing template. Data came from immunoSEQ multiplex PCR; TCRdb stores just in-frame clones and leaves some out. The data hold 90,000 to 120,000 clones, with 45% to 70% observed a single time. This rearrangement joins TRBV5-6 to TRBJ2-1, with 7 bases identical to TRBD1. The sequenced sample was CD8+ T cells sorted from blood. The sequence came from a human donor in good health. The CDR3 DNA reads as TGTGCCAGCAGCTGGGGACAGACACATGAGCAGTTCTTC. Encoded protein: CASSWGQTHEQFF. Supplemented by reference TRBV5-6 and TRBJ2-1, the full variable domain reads DAGVTQSPTHLIKTRGQQVTLRCSPKSGHDTVSWYQQALGQGPQFIFQYYEEEERQRGNFPDRFSGHQFPNYSSELNVNALLLGDSALYLCASSWGQTHEQFFGPGTRLTVL.